This TCR beta chain emerged from a study of T cell clonotyping in hematopoietic cell transplantation. The assay was immunoSEQ multiplex PCR, and TCRdb's table has in-frame clones only and misses some. The sample lists about 69,000 clones, over 90% occurring once. About this clone: The antigen is undetermined.

Study-wide results and limits: After transplant, recipient diversity fell while pathologically expanded clonotypes grew through day 180.

With 5 bases removed from V and 10 bases from J, the gap between germline ends came to 18 bases. The length of the CDR3 is 15 residues. Germline V gene lookup returns CDR1 SGHVS and CDR2 FNYEAQ. V is TRBV7-6 and J is TRBJ1-6; D unclear. The sequenced material came from peripheral blood mononuclear cells. This TCR came from a man aged 50-59 years in good health. Some clones in this sample may be carry-over from other donors' samples. Written as DNA, the CDR3 is TGTGCCAGCAGCCCTGAGCGACCGGTGGGATCACCCCTCCACTTT. Translating it yields CASSPERPVGSPLHF.